This T cell receptor (beta chain) was sequenced for a study of graft-versus-host responses after intestinal transplantation. Study-wide background: Each of the recipients got a multivisceral, liver-intestinal, or isolated intestinal transplant. Overall study results and limits: High graft-versus-host to host-versus-graft clonal ratios were seen in allografts of patients with graft-donor T cell macrochimerism. Analysis identified GvH clones in recipient marrow, with some appearing first in ileum or blood. Early declines in HvG clones that occurred post-transplant were associated with peak circulating GvH clone levels.

V was shortened by 3 bases and J by 0 bases, with 12 bases between the two germline ends. CDR1 MNHEY and CDR2 SMNVEV come from the germline V gene (reference sequence). This CDR3 is built from 16 residues. Clones were read by immunoSEQ multiplex PCR, and TCRdb kept only the in-frame ones, dropping some. The table lists about 96,000 clones, around 90% of them singletons. In regard to this clone: The antigen is unknown.

The sequenced sample was unstimulated CD4+ T cells sorted from spleen or lymph node cells, obtained before intestinal transplant. The sequence came from a human donor who received an intestinal transplant. V gene TRBV27 combines with J gene TRBJ2-1; possible D gene TRBD2, 6 bases. The CDR3 here is CASSFYGSDSYNEQFF. The CDR3 DNA reads TGTGCCAGCAGTTTTTACGGGAGCGACTCCTACAATGAGCAGTTCTTC.